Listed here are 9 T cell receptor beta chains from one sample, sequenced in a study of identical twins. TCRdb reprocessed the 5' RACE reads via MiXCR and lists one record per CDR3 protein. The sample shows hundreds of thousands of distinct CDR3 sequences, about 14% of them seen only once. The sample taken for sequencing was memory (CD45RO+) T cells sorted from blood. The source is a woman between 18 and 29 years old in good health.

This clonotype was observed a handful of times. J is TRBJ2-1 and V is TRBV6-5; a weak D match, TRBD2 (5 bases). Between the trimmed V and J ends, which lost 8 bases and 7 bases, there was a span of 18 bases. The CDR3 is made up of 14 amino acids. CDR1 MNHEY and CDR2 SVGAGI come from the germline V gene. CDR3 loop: CASVLGLSRNEQFF. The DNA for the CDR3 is TGTGCCAGCGTACTTGGACTTTCGAGGAATGAGCAGTTCTTC.

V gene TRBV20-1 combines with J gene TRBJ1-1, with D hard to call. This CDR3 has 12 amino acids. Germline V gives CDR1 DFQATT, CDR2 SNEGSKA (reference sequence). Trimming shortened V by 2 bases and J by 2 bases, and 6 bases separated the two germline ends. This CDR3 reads CSARKGNTEAFF. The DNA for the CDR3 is TGCAGTGCTAGAAAGGGAAACACTGAAGCTTTCTTT.

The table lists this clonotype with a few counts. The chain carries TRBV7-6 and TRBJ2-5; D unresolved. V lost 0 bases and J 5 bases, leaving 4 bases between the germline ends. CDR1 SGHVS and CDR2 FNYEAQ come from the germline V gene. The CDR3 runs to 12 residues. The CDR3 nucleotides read TGTGCCAGCAGCTTAGCGACGGAGACCCAGTACTTC. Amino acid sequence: CASSLATETQYF.

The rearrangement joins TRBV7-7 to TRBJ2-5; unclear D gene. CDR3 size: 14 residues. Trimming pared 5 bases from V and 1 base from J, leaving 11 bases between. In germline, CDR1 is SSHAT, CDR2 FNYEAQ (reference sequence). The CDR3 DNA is TGTGCCAGCAGCGCCGCAAGCGCCCAAGAGACCCAGTACTTC. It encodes CASSAASAQETQYF.

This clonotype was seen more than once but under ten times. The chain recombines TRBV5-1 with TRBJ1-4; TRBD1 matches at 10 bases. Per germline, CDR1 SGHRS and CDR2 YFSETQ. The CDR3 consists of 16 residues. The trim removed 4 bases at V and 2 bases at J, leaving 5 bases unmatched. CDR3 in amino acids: CASSPGQGVTNEKLFF. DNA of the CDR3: TGCGCCAGCAGCCCCGGACAGGGGGTTACTAATGAAAAACTGTTTTTT.

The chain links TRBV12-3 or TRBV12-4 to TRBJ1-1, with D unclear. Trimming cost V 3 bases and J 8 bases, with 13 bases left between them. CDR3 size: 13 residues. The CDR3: CASSLVRVGEAFF. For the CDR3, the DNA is TGTGCCAGCAGTTTGGTTCGGGTGGGGGAAGCTTTCTTT.

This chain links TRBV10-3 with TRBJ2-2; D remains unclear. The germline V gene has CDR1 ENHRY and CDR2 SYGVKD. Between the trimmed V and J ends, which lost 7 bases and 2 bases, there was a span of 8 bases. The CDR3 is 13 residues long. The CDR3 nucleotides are TGTGCCATCAAAGCTACCAACACCGGGGAGCTGTTTTTT. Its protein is CAIKATNTGELFF.

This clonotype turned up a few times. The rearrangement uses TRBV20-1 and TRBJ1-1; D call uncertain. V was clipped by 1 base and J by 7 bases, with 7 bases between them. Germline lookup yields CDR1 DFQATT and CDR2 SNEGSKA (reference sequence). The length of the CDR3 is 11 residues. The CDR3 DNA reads TGCAGTGCTAGAGTACAGTTTGAAGCTTTCTTT. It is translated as CSARVQFEAFF.

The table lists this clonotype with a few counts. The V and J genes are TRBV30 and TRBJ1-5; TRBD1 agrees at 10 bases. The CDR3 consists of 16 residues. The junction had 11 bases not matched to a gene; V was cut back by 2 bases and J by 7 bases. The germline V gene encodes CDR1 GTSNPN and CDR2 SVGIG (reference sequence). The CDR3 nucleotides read TGTGCCTGGAGTCTAGTGGGACAGGGGTCGGGGCAGCCCCAGCATTTT. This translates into CAWSLVGQGSGQPQHF.